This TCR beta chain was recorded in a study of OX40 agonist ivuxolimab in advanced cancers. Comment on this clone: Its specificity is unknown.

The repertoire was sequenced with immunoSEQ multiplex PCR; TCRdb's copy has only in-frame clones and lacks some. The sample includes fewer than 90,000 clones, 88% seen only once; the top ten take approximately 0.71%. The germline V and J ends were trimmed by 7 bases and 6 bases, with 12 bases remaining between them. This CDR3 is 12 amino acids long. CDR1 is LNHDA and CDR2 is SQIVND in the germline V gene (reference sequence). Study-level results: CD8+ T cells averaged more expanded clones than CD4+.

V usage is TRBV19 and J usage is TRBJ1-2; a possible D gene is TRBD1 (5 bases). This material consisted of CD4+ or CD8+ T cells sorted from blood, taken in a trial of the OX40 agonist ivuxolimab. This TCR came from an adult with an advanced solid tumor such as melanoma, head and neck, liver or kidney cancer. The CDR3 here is CASTRGRNGYTF. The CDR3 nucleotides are TGTGCCAGTACAAGGGGCCGGAATGGCTACACCTTC. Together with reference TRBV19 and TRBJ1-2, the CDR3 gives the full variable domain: DGGITQSPKYLFRKEGQNVTLSCEQNLNHDAMYWYRQDPGQGLRLIYYSQIVNDFQKGDIAEGYSVSREKKESFPLTVTSAQKNPTAFYLCASTRGRNGYTFGSGTRLTVV.